This T cell receptor (beta chain) was captured by sequencing in a study of CD8+ T cells in alopecia areata. The CDR3 extends over 13 amino acids. The V and J ends lost 6 bases and 7 bases respectively, with 16 bases between them. CDR1 is SEHNR, CDR2 FQNEAQ, per germline (reference sequence). A word on this clone: Its target is unknown.

Once RNA had been extracted, it was reverse transcribed into cDNA to act as the sequencing template. Sequencing used immunoSEQ multiplex PCR; TCRdb keeps in-frame clones, though not all of them. Among 110,000 or so clones, around three fifths were seen once, and the ten largest hold approximately 3.6%. General study findings and limits: In scalp and blood, many expanded lesional clones persisted during tofacitinib.

The treatment is: oral pan-JAK inhibitor, 5-10 mg twice daily. The V call is TRBV7-9, the J call TRBJ2-7, with D possibly being TRBD2 (6 bases). Sequenced here: CD4+ T cells sorted from blood, sampled at week 24, from a patient treated with tofacitinib. The clonotype originates from a human donor with alopecia areata. The CDR3 sequence: CASRPPTGEEQYF. CDR3 nucleotides: TGTGCCAGCAGACCCCCGACGGGGGAAGAGCAGTACTTC. Looking up the rest from reference TRBV7-9 and TRBJ2-7 gives the full variable domain: DTGVSQNPRHKITKRGQNVTFRCDPISEHNRLYWYRQTLGQGPEFLTYFQNEAQLEKSRLLSDRFSAERPKGSFSTLEIQRTEQGDSAMYLCASRPPTGEEQYFGPGTRLTVT.